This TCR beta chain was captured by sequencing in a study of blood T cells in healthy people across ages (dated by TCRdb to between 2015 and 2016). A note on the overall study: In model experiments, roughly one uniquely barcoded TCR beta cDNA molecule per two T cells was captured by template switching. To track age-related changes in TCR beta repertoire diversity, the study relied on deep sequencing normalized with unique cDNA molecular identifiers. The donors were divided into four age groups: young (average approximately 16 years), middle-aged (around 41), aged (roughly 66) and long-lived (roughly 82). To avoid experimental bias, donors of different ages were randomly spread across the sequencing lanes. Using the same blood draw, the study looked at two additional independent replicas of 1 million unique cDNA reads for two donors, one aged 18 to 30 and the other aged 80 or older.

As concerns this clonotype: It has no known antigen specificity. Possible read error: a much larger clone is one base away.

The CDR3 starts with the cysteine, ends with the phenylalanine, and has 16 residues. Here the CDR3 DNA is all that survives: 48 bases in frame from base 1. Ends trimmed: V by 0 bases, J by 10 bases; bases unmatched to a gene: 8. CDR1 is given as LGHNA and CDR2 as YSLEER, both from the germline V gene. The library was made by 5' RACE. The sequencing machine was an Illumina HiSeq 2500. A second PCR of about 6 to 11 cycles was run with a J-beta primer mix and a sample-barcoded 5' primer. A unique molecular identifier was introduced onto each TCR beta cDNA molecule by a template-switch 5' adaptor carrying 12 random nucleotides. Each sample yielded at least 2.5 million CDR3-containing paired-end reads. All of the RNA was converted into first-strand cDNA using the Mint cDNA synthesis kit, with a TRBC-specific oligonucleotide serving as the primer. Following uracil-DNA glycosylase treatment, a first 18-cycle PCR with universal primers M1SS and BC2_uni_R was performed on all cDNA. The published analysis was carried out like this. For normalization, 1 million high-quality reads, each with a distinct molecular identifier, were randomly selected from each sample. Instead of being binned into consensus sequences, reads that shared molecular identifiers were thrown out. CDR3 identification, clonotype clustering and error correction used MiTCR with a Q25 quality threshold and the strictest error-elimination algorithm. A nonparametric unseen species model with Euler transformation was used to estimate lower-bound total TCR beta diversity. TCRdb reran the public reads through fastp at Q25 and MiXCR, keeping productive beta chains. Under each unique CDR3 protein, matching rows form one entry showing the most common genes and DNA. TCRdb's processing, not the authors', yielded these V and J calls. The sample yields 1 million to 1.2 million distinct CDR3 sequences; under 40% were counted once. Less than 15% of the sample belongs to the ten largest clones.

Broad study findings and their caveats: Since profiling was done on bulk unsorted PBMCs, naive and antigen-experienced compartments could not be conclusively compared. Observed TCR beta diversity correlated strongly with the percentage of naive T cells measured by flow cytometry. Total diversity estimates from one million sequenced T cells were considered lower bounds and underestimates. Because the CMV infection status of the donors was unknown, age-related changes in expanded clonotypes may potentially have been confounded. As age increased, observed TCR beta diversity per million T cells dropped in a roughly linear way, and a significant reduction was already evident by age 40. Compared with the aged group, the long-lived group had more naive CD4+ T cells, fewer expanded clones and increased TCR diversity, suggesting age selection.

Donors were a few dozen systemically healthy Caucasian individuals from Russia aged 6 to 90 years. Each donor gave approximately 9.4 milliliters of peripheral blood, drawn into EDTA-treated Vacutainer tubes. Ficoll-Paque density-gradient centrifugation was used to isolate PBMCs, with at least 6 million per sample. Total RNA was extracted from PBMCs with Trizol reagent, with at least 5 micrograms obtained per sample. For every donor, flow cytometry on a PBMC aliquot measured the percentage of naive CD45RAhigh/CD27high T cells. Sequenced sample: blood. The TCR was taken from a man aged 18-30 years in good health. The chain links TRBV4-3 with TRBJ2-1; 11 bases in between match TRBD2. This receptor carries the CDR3 CASSQDLAGGSYEQFF. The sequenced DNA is TGCGCCAGCAGCCAAGATCTAGCGGGGGGTTCCTACGAGCAGTTCTTC.